These 17 T cell receptor beta chains were all obtained from the same sample, sequenced in a study of technical replicates of blood from several donors. Clones were sequenced by immunoSEQ multiplex PCR, and TCRdb holds only the in-frame ones, with some missing. The profile shows 50,000 to 70,000 clones, approximately 87% of them singletons. What was sequenced was PBMCs. Receptor source: a human donor in good health. Some clones in this sample may be carry-over from other donors' samples.

This chain joins TRBV7-9 and TRBJ2-5, with TRBD2 matching 10 bases. V dropped 5 bases and J dropped 5; count of bases not matched to a gene: 14. The CDR3 totals 17 residues. CDR1 is SEHNR, CDR2 FQNEAQ, per germline (reference sequence). CDR3 nucleotide sequence: TGTGCCAGCAGCGAATTTGGACTAGCGGAAAAGGCGGAGACCCAGTACTTC. Protein: CASSEFGLAEKAETQYF.

V gene TRBV5-6 combines with J gene TRBJ2-3; D may be TRBD1 (6 bases). The CDR3 covers 15 residues. The germline V gene has CDR1 SGHDT and CDR2 YYEEEE. The V end lost 2 bases, the J end lost 1 base, and 11 bases lay between the germline ends. The CDR3 loop is CASSFLGGGTDTQYF. The CDR3 nucleotides are TGTGCCAGCAGCTTCTTAGGGGGAGGCACAGATACGCAGTATTTT.

The rearrangement uses TRBV6-1 and TRBJ1-1; 7 nucleotides align to TRBD1. The CDR3 covers 14 residues. J was trimmed by 0 bases and V by 6 bases; bases with no gene match: 4. CDR1 MNHNS and CDR2 SASEGT come from the germline V gene. For the CDR3, the DNA is TGTGCCAGCAGGGGGGACAGATTGAACACTGAAGCTTTCTTT. Translated: CASRGDRLNTEAFF.

The rearrangement links TRBV30 to TRBJ2-7, with D maybe TRBD1 (6 bases). Germline CDR1 is GTSNPN and CDR2 is SVGIG (reference sequence). The ends were cut back, 1 base at V and 7 bases at J, with 14 bases in the middle. The CDR3 runs 13 residues. CDR3 DNA: TGTGCCTGGAGTGATCAGGGGCTGGGGGAGCAGTACTTC. It translates to CAWSDQGLGEQYF.

The V and J genes are TRBV5-4 and TRBJ2-1, with D possibly TRBD2 on 5 matching bases. The CDR3 runs to 16 residues. The V end lost 6 bases, the J end lost 6 bases, and 22 bases lay between the germline ends. Germline CDR1 is SGHNT and CDR2 is YYREEE (reference sequence). The CDR3 coding sequence is TGTGCCAGCACTTACTCAGGACTCGTCTTGGGCAATGAGCAGTTCTTC. Translation gives CASTYSGLVLGNEQFF.

The chain joins TRBV2 to TRBJ2-5; D uncertain. Per germline, CDR1 SNHLY and CDR2 FYNNEI. The CDR3 covers 14 residues. Trimming stripped 4 bases from V and 5 bases from J, with 14 bases between. The CDR3 sequence: CASSGFAGWETQYF. CDR3 coding DNA: TGTGCCAGCAGTGGGTTCGCCGGTTGGGAGACCCAGTACTTC. The full variable domain, its missing parts supplied by reference TRBV2 and TRBJ2-5, is EPEVTQTPSHQVTQMGQEVILRCVPISNHLYFYWYRQILGQKVEFLVSFYNNEISEKSEIFDDQFSVERPDGSNFTLKIRSTKLEDSAMYFCASSGFAGWETQYFGPGTRLLVL.

The chain carries TRBV5-4 and TRBJ2-2; 7 bases are shared with TRBD2. The ends lost 4 bases at V and 0 bases at J; junction bases unmatched: 9. Per the germline V gene, CDR1 is SGHNT and CDR2 is YYREEE (reference sequence). The CDR3 totals 17 residues. The CDR3 nucleotides read TGTGCCAGCAGCCCCCCCTCTAGCGGCGCGAACACCGGGGAGCTGTTTTTT. It is translated as CASSPPSSGANTGELFF. Complete variable domain (other parts from reference TRBV5-4 and TRBJ2-2): ETGVTQSPTHLIKTRGQQVTLRCSSQSGHNTVSWYQQALGQGPQFIFQYYREEENGRGNFPPRFSGLQFPNYSSELNVNALELDDSALYLCASSPPSSGANTGELFFGEGSRLTVL.

The gene calls are TRBV12-5 and TRBJ2-7; 11 nucleotides match TRBD2. The CDR3 has 17 amino acids. J lost 2 bases, V lost 1 base, and 7 bases had no gene match. Germline V gives CDR1 LGHNT, CDR2 FRNRAP. The CDR3 bases are TGTGCTAGTGGTTTGGGACTAGCGGGGCCCATAACCTACGAGCAGTACTTC. Its protein product is CASGLGLAGPITYEQYF.

The gene calls are TRBV18 and TRBJ2-2; 10 nucleotides agree with TRBD1. The CDR3 loop spans 17 amino acids. V was pared by 3 bases and J by 5 bases, with 9 bases of the junction left unmatched. Germline V gene data show CDR1 as KGHSH and CDR2 as LQKENI. CDR3 loop: CASSPRQGAMGTGELFF. CDR3 sequence (DNA): TGTGCCAGCTCACCTCGACAGGGGGCGATGGGAACCGGGGAGCTGTTTTTT.

This clone was seen a few times. This sequence joins TRBV5-6 and TRBJ1-1, with unresolved D. The CDR3 consists of 15 residues. Germline V lookup: CDR1 SGHDT, CDR2 YYEEEE. Trimming left V 4 bases short and J 0 bases short, with 13 bases between. DNA of the CDR3: TGTGCCAGCAGCCTACCGACATCCGTGAACACTGAAGCTTTCTTT. Translated: CASSLPTSVNTEAFF. Looking up the rest from reference TRBV5-6 and TRBJ1-1 gives the full variable domain: DAGVTQSPTHLIKTRGQQVTLRCSPKSGHDTVSWYQQALGQGPQFIFQYYEEEERQRGNFPDRFSGHQFPNYSSELNVNALLLGDSALYLCASSLPTSVNTEAFFGQGTRLTVV.

CDR3 residues: CASSLVAAIYEQYF. In nucleotides, the CDR3 is TGTGCCAGCAGCTTAGTAGCGGCCATCTACGAGCAGTACTTC. This chain connects TRBV7-2 to TRBJ2-7, with D perhaps TRBD2 (6 bases). The germline V gene has CDR1 SGHTA and CDR2 FQGNSA. The CDR3 covers 14 residues. V was pared by 1 base and J by 3 bases, with 10 bases between.

The CDR3 loop reads CRPGLFGPWETQYF. The CDR3 bases are TGCAGACCGGGACTCTTCGGTCCATGGGAGACCCAGTACTTC. V and J are TRBV29-1 and TRBJ2-5; a weak D match, TRBD2 (6 bases). CDR1 and CDR2 (germline): SQVTM, ANQGSEA. The CDR3 loop spans 14 amino acids.

The chain couples TRBV30 to TRBJ2-1; 11 bases match TRBD2. V trimming: 4 bases; J trimming: 9 bases; junction bases outside the gene matches: 17. Germline values: CDR1 GTSNPN, CDR2 SVGIG (reference sequence). This CDR3 comprises 17 residues. CDR3 in amino acids: CAWTFPRGLAGGGEQFF. For the CDR3, the DNA is TGTGCCTGGACCTTCCCGAGGGGGCTAGCGGGAGGAGGTGAGCAGTTCTTC.

V is TRBV29-1 and J is TRBJ2-1, with D uncertain. In germline, CDR1 is SQVTM, CDR2 ANQGSEA. This CDR3 has 14 residues. Trimming cost V 6 bases and J 0 bases, with 12 bases left between them. The CDR3 DNA reads as TGCAGCGTCCTGAGGCAAAGCTCCTACAATGAGCAGTTCTTC. The encoded protein is CSVLRQSSYNEQFF.

The chain is built from TRBV5-1 and TRBJ2-1; TRBD2 matches 10 bases. The CDR3 spans 17 residues. The germline CDR1 and CDR2 sequences are SGHRS and YFSETQ. Unmatched junction bases numbered 6, after V lost 0 bases and J lost 3 bases. The CDR3 sequence is CASSLAWTSGYYNEQFF. Written as DNA, the CDR3 is TGCGCCAGCAGCTTGGCCTGGACTAGCGGATACTACAATGAGCAGTTCTTC.

This chain joins TRBV5-4 and TRBJ1-2, with 9 bases lining up with TRBD1. This CDR3 has 14 residues. Per germline, CDR1 SGHNT and CDR2 YYREEE (reference sequence). The V and J ends lost 6 bases and 5 bases, in that order; junction bases with no gene match: 8. CDR3 protein: CASIDGQGRYGYTF. The DNA of the CDR3 is TGTGCCAGCATCGACGGACAGGGGAGATATGGCTACACCTTC.

The sample holds a few counts of this clone. V and J are TRBV29-1 and TRBJ1-1; D unclear. CDR1 SQVTM and CDR2 ANQGSEA come from the germline V gene. The germline V and J ends were trimmed by 4 bases and 1 base, with 7 bases remaining between them. This CDR3 spans 12 amino acids. This CDR3 reads CSVGRENTEAFF. CDR3 bases: TGCAGCGTTGGGCGGGAGAACACTGAAGCTTTCTTT. Full variable domain (outside the CDR3, taken from reference TRBV29-1 and TRBJ1-1): SAVISQKPSRDICQRGTSLTIQCQVDSQVTMMFWYRQQPGQSLTLIATANQGSEATYESGFVIDKFPISRPNLTFSTLTVSNMSPEDSSIYLCSVGRENTEAFFGQGTRLTVV.